Reported below is one T cell receptor (beta chain). The antigen remains unidentified. This specimen belongs to a study of siplizumab effects on memory and regulatory T cells. Study-level findings and limits: The alloreactive clones that mapped to unstimulated subsets made up only a minor fraction. Suppressive activity of Tregs proliferating in siplizumab cultures remained unconfirmed. Among sequences traceable to unstimulated CD4+ memory cells, alloreactive ones were significantly reduced by siplizumab.

Approximately 10^5 TCR templates underwent assay in every sample. TCRdb keeps only in-frame clones here, not all; method: immunoSEQ multiplex PCR. Here the sample spans about 120,000 clones, about 95% being singletons. Germline CDR1 reads MNHNS; CDR2 reads SASEGT. This CDR3 region has 11 residues. Trimming left V 5 bases short and J 7 bases short, with 8 bases between. The TCR originated in a human donor in good health. The gene calls are TRBV6-1 and TRBJ2-5; D remains unclear. Sequencing used non-Treg CD4+ T cells sorted from blood. In DNA, the CDR3 is TGTGCCAGCAGTATGGATACGACCCAGTACTTC. Amino acids: CASSMDTTQYF.